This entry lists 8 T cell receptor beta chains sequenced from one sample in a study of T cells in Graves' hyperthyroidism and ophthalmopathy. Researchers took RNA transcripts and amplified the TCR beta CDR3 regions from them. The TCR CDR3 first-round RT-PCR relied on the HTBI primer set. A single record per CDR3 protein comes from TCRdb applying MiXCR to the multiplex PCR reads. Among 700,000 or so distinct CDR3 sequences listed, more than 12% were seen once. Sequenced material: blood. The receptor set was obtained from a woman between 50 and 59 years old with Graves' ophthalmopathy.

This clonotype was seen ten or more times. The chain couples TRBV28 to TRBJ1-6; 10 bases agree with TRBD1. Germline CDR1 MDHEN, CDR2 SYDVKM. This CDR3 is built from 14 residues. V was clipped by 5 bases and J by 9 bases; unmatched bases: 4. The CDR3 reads CASSQGQGSSPLHF. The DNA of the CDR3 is TGTGCCAGCAGTCAGGGACAGGGGTCTTCACCCCTCCACTTT.

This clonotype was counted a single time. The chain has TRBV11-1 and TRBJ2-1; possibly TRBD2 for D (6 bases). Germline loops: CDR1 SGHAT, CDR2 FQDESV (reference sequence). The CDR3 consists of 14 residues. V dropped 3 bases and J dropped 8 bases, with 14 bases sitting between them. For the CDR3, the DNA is TGTGCCAGCAGCTTTACGGGAGTGGTCGATGAGCAGTTCTTC. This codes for CASSFTGVVDEQFF.

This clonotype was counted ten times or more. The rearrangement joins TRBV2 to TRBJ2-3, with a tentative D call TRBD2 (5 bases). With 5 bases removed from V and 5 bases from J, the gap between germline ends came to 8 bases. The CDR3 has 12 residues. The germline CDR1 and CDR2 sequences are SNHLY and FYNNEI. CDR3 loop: CASSSSGDTQYF. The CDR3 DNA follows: TGTGCCAGCAGTTCCAGCGGAGATACGCAGTATTTT.

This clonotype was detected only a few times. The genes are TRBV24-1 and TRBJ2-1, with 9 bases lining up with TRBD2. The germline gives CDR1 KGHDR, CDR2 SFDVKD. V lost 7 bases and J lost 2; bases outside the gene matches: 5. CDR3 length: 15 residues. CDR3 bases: TGTGCCACCAGCTCCGGGACTAGCACCTACAATGAGCAGTTCTTC. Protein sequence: CATSSGTSTYNEQFF.

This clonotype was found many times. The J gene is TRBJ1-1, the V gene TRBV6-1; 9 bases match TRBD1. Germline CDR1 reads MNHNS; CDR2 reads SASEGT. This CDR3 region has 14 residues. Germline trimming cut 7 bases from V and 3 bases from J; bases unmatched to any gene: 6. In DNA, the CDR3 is TGTGCCAGCAAGAACAGGGGGCCGGACACTGAAGCTTTCTTT. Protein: CASKNRGPDTEAFF.

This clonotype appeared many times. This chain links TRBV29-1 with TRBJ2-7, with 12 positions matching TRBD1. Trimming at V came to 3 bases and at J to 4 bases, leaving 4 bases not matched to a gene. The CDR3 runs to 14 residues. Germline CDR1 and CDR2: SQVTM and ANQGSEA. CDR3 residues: CSVEWDRGPYEQYF. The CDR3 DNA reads TGCAGCGTTGAGTGGGACAGGGGGCCGTACGAGCAGTACTTC.

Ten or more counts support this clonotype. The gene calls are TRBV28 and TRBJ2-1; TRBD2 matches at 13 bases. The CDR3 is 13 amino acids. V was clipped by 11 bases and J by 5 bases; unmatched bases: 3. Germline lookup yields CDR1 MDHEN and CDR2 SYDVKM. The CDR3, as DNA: TGTGCCCTTGGGACTAGCGGGAACAATGAGCAGTTCTTC. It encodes CALGTSGNNEQFF.

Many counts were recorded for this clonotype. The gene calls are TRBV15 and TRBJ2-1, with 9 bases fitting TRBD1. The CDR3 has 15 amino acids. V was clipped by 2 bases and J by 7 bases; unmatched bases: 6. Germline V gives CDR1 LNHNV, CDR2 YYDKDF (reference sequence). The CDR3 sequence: CATSRLQTGGNEQFF. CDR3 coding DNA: TGTGCCACCAGCAGACTTCAGACAGGGGGGAATGAGCAGTTCTTC.